The subject of this entry is one T cell receptor (beta chain). Its target is not known. Tissue from the graft was processed to free its intraepithelial and lamina propria lymphocytes. The data originate from a study of graft-versus-host responses after intestinal transplantation. Study-wide background: Among the recipients, transplants were multivisceral, liver-intestinal, or isolated intestinal.

The germline CDR1 and CDR2 sequences are MNHEY and SVGAGI. The CDR3 is 15 residues long. V was clipped by 3 bases and J by 7 bases, with 15 bases between them. Study-level points and caveats: Analysis identified GvH clones in recipient marrow, with some appearing first in ileum or blood.

This table comes from immunoSEQ multiplex PCR, and its TCRdb copy is limited to in-frame clones, with some not included. Of 60,000 to 65,000 clones in the sample, around 90% are singletons; the top ten hold approximately 1.7%. The V call is TRBV6-5, the J call TRBJ1-4; maybe TRBD1 (5 bases). The starting material was ileum tissue, obtained 350 to 400 days after transplant. The TCR originated in a human patient who received an intestinal transplant, so some T cells may come from the graft donor. The CDR3 DNA sequence: TGTGCCAGCAGTTATTCCCGAGAGGGGTTTGAAAAACTGTTTTTT. This codes for CASSYSREGFEKLFF.